This T cell receptor (beta chain) emerged from a study of blood T cell repertoires in COVID-19. The CDR3 has 16 residues. Germline assignment: CDR1 MDHEN and CDR2 SYDVKM. With V trimmed by 6 bases and J by 2 bases, 12 bases remained unmatched. In this sample, this clone turned up a few times. Using immunoSEQ multiplex PCR, the repertoire was profiled, and TCRdb retains in-frame clones only, with some absent. Of 110,000 or so clones listed, 84% are singletons. This rearrangement joins TRBV28 to TRBJ2-7; 8 nucleotides line up with TRBD2. The sequencing input was peripheral blood. The sequence derives from a woman in her 40s with acute or convalescent COVID-19. CDR3 loop: CASRALGGGSTYEQYF. The CDR3 nucleotides read TGTGCCAGCAGGGCCCTGGGCGGGGGGTCTACCTACGAGCAGTACTTC.